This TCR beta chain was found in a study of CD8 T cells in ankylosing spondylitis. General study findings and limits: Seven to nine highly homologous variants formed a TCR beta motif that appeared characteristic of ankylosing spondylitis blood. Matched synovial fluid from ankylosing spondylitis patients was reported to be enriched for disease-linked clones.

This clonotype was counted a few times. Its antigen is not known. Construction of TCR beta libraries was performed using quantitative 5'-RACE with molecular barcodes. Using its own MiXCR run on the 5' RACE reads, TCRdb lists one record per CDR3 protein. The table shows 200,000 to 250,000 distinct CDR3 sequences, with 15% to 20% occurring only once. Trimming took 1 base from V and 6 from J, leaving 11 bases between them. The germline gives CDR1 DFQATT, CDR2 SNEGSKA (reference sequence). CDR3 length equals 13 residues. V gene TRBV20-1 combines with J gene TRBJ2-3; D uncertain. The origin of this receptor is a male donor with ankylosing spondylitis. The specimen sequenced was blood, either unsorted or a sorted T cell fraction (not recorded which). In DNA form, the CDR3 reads TGCAGTGCTAGAGGGCCGCTATCTGATACGCAGTATTTT. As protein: CSARGPLSDTQYF.